The source of this T cell receptor beta chain is a study of post-analysis software for immune sequencing data. Whole-study findings and limits: Patients used about five TRBV segments, including TRBV5-6, TRBV5-1 and TRBV20-1, more often than controls. Compared with controls, patients showed significantly lower normalized Chao1 diversity. Batch-matched samples strongly co-clustered by F measure.

This clonotype was seen more than once but under ten times. What it binds is unknown. This CDR3 contains 13 residues. Trimming pared 3 bases from V and 3 bases from J, leaving 9 bases between. CDR1 SGHTA and CDR2 FQGTGA come from the germline V gene. Built from TCR beta cDNA, the libraries had unique molecular identifiers in them. TCRdb redid the calling of the PCR reads with MiXCR, one entry per CDR3 protein. This sample has about 460,000 distinct CDR3 sequences, with roughly 45% found just once. Sequencing was carried out using blood. This TCR was sampled from a girl between 10 and 17 years old with multiple sclerosis. This chain uses TRBV7-3 with TRBJ2-7; D remains unclear. CDR3 bases: TGTGCCAGCAGCTTGGACGGAAACTACGAGCAGTACTTC. This translates into CASSLDGNYEQYF.